The 12 T cell receptor beta chains reported below all come from one sample, sequenced in a study of identical twins. TCRdb itself ran the 5' RACE reads through MiXCR, one entry per CDR3 protein. This repertoire shows 210,000 or so distinct CDR3 sequences, around 15% found once; its top ten account for 40%. These same data were also listed under a study on T cells expressing NK-cell markers.

The sequencing sample was made of CD8+ T cells sorted from blood. All receptors derive from a woman younger than 35 in good health.

There are a few counts of this clonotype. This chain joins TRBV14 and TRBJ2-3, with TRBD2 as a possible D gene (5 bases). The CDR3 is 13 amino acids. Germline V gene sequence: CDR1 SGHDN, CDR2 FVKESK. Trimming took off 1 base at V and 14 bases at J, with 16 bases between the two ends. The CDR3 nucleotides are TGTGCCAGCAGCCAAGTAGGGTGGCTAGCTCCGTATTTT. It is translated as CASSQVGWLAPYF.

The table lists this clonotype with a few counts. The chain carries TRBV5-1 and TRBJ1-2; the match to TRBD1 covers 9 bases. Per germline, CDR1 SGHRS and CDR2 YFSETQ. The length of the CDR3 is 16 residues. J was trimmed by 4 bases and V by 0 bases; bases with no gene match: 7. The DNA for the CDR3 is TGCGCCAGCAGCTTGGATCCGGGACAGGGCATCTATGGCTACACCTTC. The encoded protein is CASSLDPGQGIYGYTF.

The chain has TRBV29-1 and TRBJ1-1; D remains unclear. Trimming left V 4 bases short and J 0 bases short, with 12 bases between. The germline V gene encodes CDR1 SQVTM and CDR2 ANQGSEA. The CDR3 is 14 amino acids. In DNA, the CDR3 is TGCAGCGTTGGTAGGGCCCAGATGAACACTGAAGCTTTCTTT. Protein product: CSVGRAQMNTEAFF.

The chain couples TRBV7-9 to TRBJ2-5; perhaps D is TRBD1 or TRBD2 (5 bases each). The germline CDR1 and CDR2 sequences are SEHNR and FQNEAQ (reference sequence). CDR3 length: 14 amino acids. V was cut by 1 base and J by 2 bases, with 8 bases left in between. CDR3 region: CASSLVGEQETQYF. As DNA, the CDR3 is TGTGCCAGCAGCTTAGTGGGGGAACAAGAGACCCAGTACTTC.

This chain connects TRBV7-8 to TRBJ2-3, with 15 bases matching TRBD2. J gave up 2 bases and V 6 bases, and 12 bases lay outside the gene matches. Germline V CDR1 and CDR2: SGHVS, FQNEAQ. The CDR3 has 19 residues. CDR3 sequence: CASRTIPGLAGGPTDTQYF. The CDR3 DNA follows: TGTGCCAGCAGAACTATACCGGGACTAGCGGGAGGTCCCACAGATACGCAGTATTTT.

This chain links TRBV20-1 with TRBJ2-1; perhaps TRBD1 as D (5 bases). The germline CDR1 and CDR2 sequences are DFQATT and SNEGSKA (reference sequence). The CDR3 loop spans 14 amino acids. Deletions cut 3 bases from V and 8 bases from J, with 17 bases between. The CDR3 loop reads CSASSSSQGDEQFF. CDR3 DNA sequence: TGCAGTGCTAGTTCGAGCTCTCAAGGGGATGAGCAGTTCTTC.

This clonotype turned up a few times. The gene calls are TRBV7-8 and TRBJ2-3; 7 bases line up with TRBD2. CDR3 length equals 15 residues. V lost 6 bases and J lost 2; bases outside the gene matches: 8. Germline CDR1 SGHVS, CDR2 FQNEAQ. The CDR3 loop reads CASRGTAGATDTQYF. CDR3 nucleotide sequence: TGTGCCAGCAGGGGGACGGCGGGAGCCACAGATACGCAGTATTTT.

This clonotype has more than one count but fewer than ten. As DNA, the CDR3 is TGTGCCAGCAGCCTTGGGACCGGAGCGATCGAGCAGTACTTC. It translates to CASSLGTGAIEQYF. This chain connects TRBV7-9 to TRBJ2-7; tentatively, D is TRBD1 or TRBD2 (5 bases each). The CDR3 has 14 residues. CDR1 is SEHNR, CDR2 FQNEAQ, per germline (reference sequence). Trimming cost V 5 bases and J 6 bases, with 17 bases left between them.

This clonotype was picked up a small number of times. The chain couples TRBV12-3 or TRBV12-4 to TRBJ2-3; no firm D call. The CDR3 is made up of 13 amino acids. Trimming took off 7 bases at V and 2 bases at J, with 10 bases between the two ends. For the CDR3, the DNA is TGTGCCAGCACTGACGGAACCACAGATACGCAGTATTTT. It specifies CASTDGTTDTQYF.

This rearrangement joins TRBV2 to TRBJ2-7; the D gene could be TRBD1 or TRBD2 (6 bases each). CDR1 SNHLY and CDR2 FYNNEI come from the germline V gene. CDR3 length equals 13 residues. V gave up 3 bases and J gave up 10 bases, with 16 bases separating them. The CDR3 here is CASSDTSTGLQYF. In DNA form, the CDR3 reads TGTGCCAGCAGTGATACTAGCACAGGGCTACAGTACTTC.

DNA for the CDR3: TGTGCCAGCAGCCAAGGGGGGTGGGGTTCTGAGCAGTTCTTC. This gives the protein CASSQGGWGSEQFF. The chain joins TRBV14 to TRBJ2-1, with D perhaps TRBD1 or TRBD2 (5 bases each). Germline V lookup: CDR1 SGHDN, CDR2 FVKESK. This CDR3 spans 14 amino acids. V dropped 1 base and J dropped 9 bases, with 13 bases sitting between them.

This clonotype was seen only a few times. This chain uses TRBV20-1 with TRBJ2-7; 11 nucleotides line up with TRBD2. Germline CDR1 is DFQATT and CDR2 is SNEGSKA (reference sequence). With 5 bases clipped from V and 2 bases from J, the junction kept 8 bases outside the gene matches. The CDR3 has 15 residues. The CDR3 spells CSAAGTSGGPYEQYF. CDR3 nucleotides: TGCAGTGCTGCCGGGACTAGCGGCGGCCCCTACGAGCAGTACTTC.